This T cell receptor beta chain emerged from a study of T cells after yellow fever vaccination. General observations from the study: Among primary-vaccination clones, most reappeared after the booster, at 95% to 96% for CD4 and around 91% for CD8.

Template switching with 5'RACE generated the TCR cDNA and added a universal primer site and UMIs. TCRdb used MiXCR to reprocess the 5' RACE reads, holding one entry per CDR3 protein. The table includes roughly 150,000 distinct CDR3 sequences, roughly 8% detected once. As for this clonotype: The antigen is unknown.

From germline, CDR1 is SGHTA and CDR2 FQGNSA. CDR3 length: 13 residues. V lost 1 base to trimming and J lost 6 bases, with 7 bases between them. This clonotype was sampled from a man aged 30 to 45 who received the YFV17D yellow fever vaccine. The chain employs TRBV7-2 and TRBJ2-1; D gene unclear. The specimen was CD4+ T cells sorted from PBMCs, collected 5 days after the yellow fever booster vaccination. Here the CDR3 reads CASSLVPGNEQFF. The CDR3 nucleotides are TGTGCCAGCAGCTTAGTACCGGGCAATGAGCAGTTCTTC. The variable domain in full, completed from reference TRBV7-2 and TRBJ2-1, reads GAGVSQSPSNKVTEKGKDVELRCDPISGHTALYWYRQSLGQGLEFLIYFQGNSAPDKSGLPSDRFSAERTGGSVSTLTIQRTQQEDSAVYLCASSLVPGNEQFFGPGTRLTVL.